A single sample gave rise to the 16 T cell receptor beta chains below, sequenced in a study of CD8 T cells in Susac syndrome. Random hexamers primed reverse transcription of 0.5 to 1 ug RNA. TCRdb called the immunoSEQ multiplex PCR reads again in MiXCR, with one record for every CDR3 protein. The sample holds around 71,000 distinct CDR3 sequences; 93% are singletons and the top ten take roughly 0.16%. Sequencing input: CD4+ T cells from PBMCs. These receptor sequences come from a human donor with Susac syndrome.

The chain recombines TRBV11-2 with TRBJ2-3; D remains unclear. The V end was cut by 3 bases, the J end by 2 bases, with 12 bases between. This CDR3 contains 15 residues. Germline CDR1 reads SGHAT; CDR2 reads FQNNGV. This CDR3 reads CASSFGRPNTDTQYF. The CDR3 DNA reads TGTGCCAGCAGCTTCGGCCGGCCGAACACAGATACGCAGTATTTT.

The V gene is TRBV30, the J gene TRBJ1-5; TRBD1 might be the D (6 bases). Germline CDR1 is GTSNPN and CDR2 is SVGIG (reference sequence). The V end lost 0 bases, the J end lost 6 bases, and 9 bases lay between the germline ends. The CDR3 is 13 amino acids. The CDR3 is CAWSVGGGQPQHF. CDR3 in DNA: TGTGCCTGGAGTGTAGGGGGGGGTCAGCCCCAGCATTTT.

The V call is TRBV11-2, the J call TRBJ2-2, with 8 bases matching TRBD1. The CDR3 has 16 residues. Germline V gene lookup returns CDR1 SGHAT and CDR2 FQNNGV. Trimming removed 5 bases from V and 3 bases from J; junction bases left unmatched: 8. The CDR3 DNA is TGTGCCAGCAGCCCTGGCATGACAGGGGACACCGGGGAGCTGTTTTTT. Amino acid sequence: CASSPGMTGDTGELFF.

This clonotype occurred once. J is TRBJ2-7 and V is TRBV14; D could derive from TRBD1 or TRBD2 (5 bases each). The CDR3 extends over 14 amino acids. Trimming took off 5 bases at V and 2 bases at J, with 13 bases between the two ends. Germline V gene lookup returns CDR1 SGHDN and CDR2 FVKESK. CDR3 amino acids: CASSRGAPPYEQYF. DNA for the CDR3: TGTGCCAGCAGCAGAGGGGCACCCCCCTACGAGCAGTACTTC.

The CDR3 DNA reads TGTGCCAGCAGTTATGGAGTCGCTAGGTGGGGGGGTAATTCACCCCTCCACTTT. This codes for CASSYGVARWGGNSPLHF. The V and J genes are TRBV6-5 and TRBJ1-6, with TRBD1 as a possible D gene (5 bases). The V end was cut by 3 bases, the J end by 6 bases, with 21 bases between. Germline assignment: CDR1 MNHEY and CDR2 SVGAGI. The CDR3 length is 18 residues.

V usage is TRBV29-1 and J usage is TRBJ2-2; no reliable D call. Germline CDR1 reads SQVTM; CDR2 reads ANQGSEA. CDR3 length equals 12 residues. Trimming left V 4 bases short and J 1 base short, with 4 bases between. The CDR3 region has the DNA TGCAGCGTTGGGGAGAACACCGGGGAGCTGTTTTTT. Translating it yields CSVGENTGELFF.

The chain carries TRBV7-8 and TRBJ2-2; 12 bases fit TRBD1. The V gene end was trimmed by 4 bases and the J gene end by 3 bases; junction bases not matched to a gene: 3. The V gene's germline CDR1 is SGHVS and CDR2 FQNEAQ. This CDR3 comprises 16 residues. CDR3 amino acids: CASSWGQGADTGELFF. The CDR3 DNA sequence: TGTGCCAGCAGCTGGGGACAGGGGGCTGACACCGGGGAGCTGTTTTTT.

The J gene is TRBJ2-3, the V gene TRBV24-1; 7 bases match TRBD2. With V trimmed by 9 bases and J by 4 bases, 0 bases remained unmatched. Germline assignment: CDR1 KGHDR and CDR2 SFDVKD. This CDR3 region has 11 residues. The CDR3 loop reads CATGGADTQYF. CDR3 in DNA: TGTGCCACCGGGGGGGCAGATACGCAGTATTTT.

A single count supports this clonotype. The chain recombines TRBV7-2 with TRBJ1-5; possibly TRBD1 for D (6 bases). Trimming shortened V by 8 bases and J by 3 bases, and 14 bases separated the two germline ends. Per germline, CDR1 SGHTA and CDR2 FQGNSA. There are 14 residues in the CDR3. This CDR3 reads CASRGGGYNQPQHF. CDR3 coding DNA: TGTGCCAGCCGAGGGGGGGGGTACAATCAGCCCCAGCATTTT.

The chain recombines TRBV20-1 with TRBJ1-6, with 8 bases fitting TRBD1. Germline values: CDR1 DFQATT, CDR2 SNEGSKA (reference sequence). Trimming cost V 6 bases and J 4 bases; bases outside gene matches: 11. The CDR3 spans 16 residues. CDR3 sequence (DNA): TGCAGTGCAAGACGGGACAGGAGATTGTATAATTCACCCCTCCACTTT. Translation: CSARRDRRLYNSPLHF.

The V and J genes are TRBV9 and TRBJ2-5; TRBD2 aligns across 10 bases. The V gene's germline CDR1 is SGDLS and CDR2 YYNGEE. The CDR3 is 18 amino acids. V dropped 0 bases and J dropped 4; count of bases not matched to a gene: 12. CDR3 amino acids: CASSVGQAGGLFSETQYF. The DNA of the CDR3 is TGTGCCAGCAGCGTAGGGCAAGCGGGGGGGCTTTTCTCAGAGACCCAGTACTTC.

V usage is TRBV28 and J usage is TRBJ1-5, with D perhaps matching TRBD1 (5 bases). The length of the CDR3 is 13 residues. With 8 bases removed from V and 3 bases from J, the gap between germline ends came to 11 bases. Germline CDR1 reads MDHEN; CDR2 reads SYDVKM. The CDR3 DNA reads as TGTGCCAGCCTCCGGGACCCCAATCAGCCCCAGCATTTT. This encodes CASLRDPNQPQHF.

The CDR3 loop is CASSSRSGQGSYNEQFF. CDR3 sequence (DNA): TGTGCCAGCAGCTCCCGCTCGGGACAGGGTTCCTACAATGAGCAGTTCTTC. The chain joins TRBV13 to TRBJ2-1; 9 bases map to TRBD1. The trim removed 4 bases at V and 1 base at J, leaving 8 bases unmatched. This CDR3 comprises 17 residues. From germline, CDR1 is PRHDT and CDR2 FYEKMQ (reference sequence).

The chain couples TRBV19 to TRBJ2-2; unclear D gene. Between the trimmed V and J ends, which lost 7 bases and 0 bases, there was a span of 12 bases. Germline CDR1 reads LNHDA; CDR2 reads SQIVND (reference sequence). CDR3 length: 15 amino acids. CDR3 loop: CASTLGASNTGELFF. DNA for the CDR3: TGTGCCAGTACCCTCGGAGCTTCGAACACCGGGGAGCTGTTTTTT.

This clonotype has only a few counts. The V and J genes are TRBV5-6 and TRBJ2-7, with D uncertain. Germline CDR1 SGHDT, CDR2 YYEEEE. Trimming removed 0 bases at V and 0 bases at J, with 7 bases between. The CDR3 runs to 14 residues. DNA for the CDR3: TGTGCCAGCAGCTTGGCCCAGTTCTCCTACGAGCAGTACTTC. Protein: CASSLAQFSYEQYF.

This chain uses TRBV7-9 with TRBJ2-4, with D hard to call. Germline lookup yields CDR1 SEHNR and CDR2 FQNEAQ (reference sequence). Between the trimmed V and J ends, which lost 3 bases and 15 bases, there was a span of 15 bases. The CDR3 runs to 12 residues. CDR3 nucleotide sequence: TGTGCCAGCAGCTTCCCCCAGGCCAGCCCGTACTTC. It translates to CASSFPQASPYF.